The 4 T cell receptor beta chains listed next were all sequenced from one sample in a study of OX40 agonist ivuxolimab in advanced cancers. Generated by immunoSEQ multiplex PCR, the TCRdb table keeps only in-frame clones and is missing some. The top ten hold 2% to 3% of the sample, which has 90,000 or so clones, around 90% seen once. Source: CD4+ or CD8+ T cells sorted from blood, taken in a trial of the OX40 agonist ivuxolimab. Receptors were obtained from an adult with an advanced solid tumor such as melanoma, head and neck, liver or kidney cancer.

The chain is built from TRBV28 and TRBJ2-7; a weak D match, TRBD2 (6 bases). The V gene's germline CDR1 is MDHEN and CDR2 SYDVKM. The CDR3 runs to 13 residues. V was cut by 8 bases and J by 3 bases, with 14 bases left in between. The CDR3, as DNA: TGTGCCAGCGGAGGCGGGACGTACTACGAGCAGTACTTC. It yields the protein CASGGGTYYEQYF.

The rearrangement links TRBV28 to TRBJ2-2; D is unclear. CDR1 and CDR2 (germline): MDHEN, SYDVKM. The V end was cut by 1 base, the J end by 1 base, with 4 bases between. The CDR3 has 14 amino acids. CDR3 region: CASSLSGNTGELFF. As DNA, the CDR3 is TGTGCCAGCAGTTTATCCGGGAACACCGGGGAGCTGTTTTTT.

About this clone: At one of its ends the junction is not consistent with the germline gene, which may arise from a read error. The chain carries TRBV7-3 and TRBJ2-2; weak D call: TRBD2 (5 bases). Germline loops: CDR1 SGHTA, CDR2 FQGTGA. The CDR3 is 13 amino acids. CDR3 protein: CASSLTSIGELFF. The CDR3 coding sequence is TGTGCCAGCAGCCTAACTAGTATCGGGGAGCTGTTTTTT.

V and J are TRBV18 and TRBJ1-5; no reliable D call. Trimming pared 6 bases from V and 6 bases from J, leaving 15 bases between. Germline values: CDR1 KGHSH, CDR2 LQKENI. The CDR3 loop spans 14 amino acids. CDR3 sequence (DNA): TGTGCCAGCTCCCTCAGTGGGTCGGGTCAGCCCCAGCATTTT. It codes for CASSLSGSGQPQHF.